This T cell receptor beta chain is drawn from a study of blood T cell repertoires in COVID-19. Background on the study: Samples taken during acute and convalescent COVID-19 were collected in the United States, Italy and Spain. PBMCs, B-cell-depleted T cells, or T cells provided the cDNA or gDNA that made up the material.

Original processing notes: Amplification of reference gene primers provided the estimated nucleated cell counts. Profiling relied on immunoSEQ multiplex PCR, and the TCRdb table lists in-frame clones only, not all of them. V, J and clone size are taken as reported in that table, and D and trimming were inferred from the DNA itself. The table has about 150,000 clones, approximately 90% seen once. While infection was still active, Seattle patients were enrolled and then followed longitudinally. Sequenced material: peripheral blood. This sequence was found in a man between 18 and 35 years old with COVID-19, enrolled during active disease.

The CDR3 DNA follows: TGTGCCAGTAGTAGGACTAGCGGGAGTACCGGGGAGCTGTTTTTT. Translating it yields CASSRTSGSTGELFF. The rearrangement links TRBV19 to TRBJ2-2, with 13 bases lining up with TRBD2. This CDR3 is built from 15 residues. V dropped 4 bases and J dropped 5; count of bases not matched to a gene: 1. The germline V gene has CDR1 LNHDA and CDR2 SQIVND (reference sequence).